The TCR beta chain described here comes from a study of blood T cell repertoires in COVID-19. Background on the study: Recovered participants had two consecutive negative NP/OP PCR tests, healthcare professional clearance, or symptom resolution.

Participants came from some 26 US areas, aged roughly 18 to 95 years. Membership in each cohort depended on participant-reported clinical history. Assay: immunoSEQ multiplex PCR; the TCRdb copy retains only in-frame clones and omits some. The sample includes more than 300,000 clones, around 87% of them seen just once. The germline V and J ends were trimmed by 3 bases and 6 bases, with 12 bases remaining between them. CDR1 is MDHEN, CDR2 SYDVKM, per germline. The CDR3 is 13 amino acids. The J gene is TRBJ2-7, the V gene TRBV28; D is unresolved. The sample consisted of PBMCs or T cells enriched from blood (not recorded which). The clonotype originates from a man in his forties in a cohort exposed to, infected with or recovered from COVID-19 (not recorded which). The CDR3 DNA reads as TGTGCCAGCAGTTTGACCGACCCAGGCGAGCAGTACTTC. Residues: CASSLTDPGEQYF.